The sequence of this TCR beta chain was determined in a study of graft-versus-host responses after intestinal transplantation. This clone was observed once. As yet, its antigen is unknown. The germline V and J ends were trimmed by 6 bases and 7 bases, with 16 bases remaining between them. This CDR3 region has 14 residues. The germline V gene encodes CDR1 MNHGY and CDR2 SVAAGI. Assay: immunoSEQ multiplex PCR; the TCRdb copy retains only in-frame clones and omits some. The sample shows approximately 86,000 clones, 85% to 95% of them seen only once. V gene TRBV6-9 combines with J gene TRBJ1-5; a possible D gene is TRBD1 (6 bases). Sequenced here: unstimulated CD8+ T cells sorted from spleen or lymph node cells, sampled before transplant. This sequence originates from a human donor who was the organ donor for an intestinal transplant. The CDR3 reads CASSIAGTPQPQHF. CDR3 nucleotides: TGTGCCAGCAGCATTGCCGGGACACCACAGCCCCAGCATTTT.